This TCR beta chain is drawn from a study of cytomegalovirus exposure and HLA in healthy donors. General observations from the study: Productive status was seen about 90% or about 30% of the time for most TCR beta V segments in an earlier analysis. The records held CMV serostatus as the only immune exposure information.

Per the germline V gene, CDR1 is SGDLS and CDR2 is YYNGEE. Trimming pared 0 bases from V and 0 bases from J, leaving 10 bases between. This CDR3 has 16 amino acids. With 60 Vbeta and 13 Jbeta primers, the PCR was carried out. TCRdb keeps only in-frame clones here, not all; method: immunoSEQ multiplex PCR. The listing contains tens of thousands of clones. In the case of this clone: Its matching antigen is unknown.

The source material was PBMCs. This sequence originates from a woman between 25 and 40 years old in good health and CMV-seropositive. The chain joins TRBV9 to TRBJ1-3, with D unclear. The CDR3 bases are TGTGCCAGCAGCGTAGAACCGGTTAGCTCTGGAAACACCATATATTTT. This encodes CASSVEPVSSGNTIYF.